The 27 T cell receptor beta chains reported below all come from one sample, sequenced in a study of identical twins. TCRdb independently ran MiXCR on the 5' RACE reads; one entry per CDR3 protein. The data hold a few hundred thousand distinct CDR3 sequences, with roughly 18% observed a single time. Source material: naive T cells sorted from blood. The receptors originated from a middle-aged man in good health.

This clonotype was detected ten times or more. CDR3 DNA: TGTGCCAGCAGTTTACCTCCCCACCTTTCCTACGAGCAGTACTTC. As protein: CASSLPPHLSYEQYF. The chain carries TRBV28 and TRBJ2-7, with no clear D. Germline V lookup: CDR1 MDHEN, CDR2 SYDVKM. The CDR3 totals 15 residues. V was cut by 2 bases and J by 1 base, with 12 bases left in between.

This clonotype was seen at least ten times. CDR3 nucleotides: TGTGCCAGCAGTTTAGCGGGGGGGTTCGGGGCTAATAATTCACCCCTCCACTTT. It translates to CASSLAGGFGANNSPLHF. The chain is built from TRBV12-3 or TRBV12-4 and TRBJ1-6; D is possibly TRBD1 (5 bases). The length of the CDR3 is 18 residues. Trimming pared 0 bases from V and 5 bases from J, leaving 17 bases between.

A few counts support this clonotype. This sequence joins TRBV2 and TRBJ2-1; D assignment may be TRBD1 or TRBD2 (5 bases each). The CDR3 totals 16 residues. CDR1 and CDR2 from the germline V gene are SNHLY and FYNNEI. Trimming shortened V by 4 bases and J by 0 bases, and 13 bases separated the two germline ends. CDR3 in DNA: TGTGCCAGCAGTGGTGCAGGGAGTAGCTCCTACAATGAGCAGTTCTTC. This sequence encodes CASSGAGSSSYNEQFF.

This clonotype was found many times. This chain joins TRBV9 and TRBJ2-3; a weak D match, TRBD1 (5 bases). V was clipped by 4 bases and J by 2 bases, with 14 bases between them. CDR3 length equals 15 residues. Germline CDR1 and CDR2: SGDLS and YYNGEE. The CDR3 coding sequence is TGTGCCAGCAGCCCCCAGGGTGTTAACACAGATACGCAGTATTTT. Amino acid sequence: CASSPQGVNTDTQYF. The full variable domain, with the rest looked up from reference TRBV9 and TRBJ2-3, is DSGVTQTPKHLITATGQRVTLRCSPRSGDLSVYWYQQSLDQGLQFLIQYYNGEERAKGNILERFSAQQFPDLHSELNLSSLELGDSALYFCASSPQGVNTDTQYFGPGTRLTVL.

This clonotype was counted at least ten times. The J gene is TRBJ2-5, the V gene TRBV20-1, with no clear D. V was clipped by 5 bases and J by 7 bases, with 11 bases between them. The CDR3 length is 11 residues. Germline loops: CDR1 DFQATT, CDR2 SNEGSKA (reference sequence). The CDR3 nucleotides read TGCAGTGCTGGACGCTATGGGACCCAGTACTTC. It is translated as CSAGRYGTQYF.

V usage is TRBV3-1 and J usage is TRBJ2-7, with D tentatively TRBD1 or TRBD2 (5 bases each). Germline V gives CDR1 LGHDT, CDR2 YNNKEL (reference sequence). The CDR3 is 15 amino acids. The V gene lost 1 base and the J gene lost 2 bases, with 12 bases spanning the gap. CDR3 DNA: TGTGCCAGCAGCCAAGGGGGGACCTTAGCCTACGAGCAGTACTTC. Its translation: CASSQGGTLAYEQYF.

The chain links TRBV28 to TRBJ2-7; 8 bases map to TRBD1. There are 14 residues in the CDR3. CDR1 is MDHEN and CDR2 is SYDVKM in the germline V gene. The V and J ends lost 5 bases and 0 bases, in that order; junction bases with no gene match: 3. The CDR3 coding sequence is TGTGCCAGCAGTAGACAGGGGACCTCCTACGAGCAGTACTTC. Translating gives CASSRQGTSYEQYF.

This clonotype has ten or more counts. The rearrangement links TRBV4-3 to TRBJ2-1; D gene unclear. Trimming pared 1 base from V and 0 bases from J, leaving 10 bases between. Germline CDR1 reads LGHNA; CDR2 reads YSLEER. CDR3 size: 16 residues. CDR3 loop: CASSQGGVSSYNEQFF. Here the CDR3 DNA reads TGCGCCAGCAGCCAAGGTGGCGTTAGCTCCTACAATGAGCAGTTCTTC.

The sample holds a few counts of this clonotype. The CDR3 nucleotides read TGTGCCAGCAGCAAAGACGTTAAGGACAGGGGACCGTATGGCTACACCTTC. This translates into CASSKDVKDRGPYGYTF. The rearrangement joins TRBV21-1 to TRBJ1-2; the table's D call, TRBD1, was not checked against the DNA. TRBV21-1 is given as a pseudogene. The CDR3 sequence is 17 residues long.

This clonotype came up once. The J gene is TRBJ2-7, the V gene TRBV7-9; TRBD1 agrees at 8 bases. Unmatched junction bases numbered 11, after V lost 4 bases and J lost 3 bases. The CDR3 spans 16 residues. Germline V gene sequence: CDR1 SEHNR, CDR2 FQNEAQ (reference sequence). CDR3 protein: CASSSITSQGGYEQYF. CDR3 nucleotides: TGTGCCAGCAGCTCCATAACGTCACAGGGGGGCTACGAGCAGTACTTC.

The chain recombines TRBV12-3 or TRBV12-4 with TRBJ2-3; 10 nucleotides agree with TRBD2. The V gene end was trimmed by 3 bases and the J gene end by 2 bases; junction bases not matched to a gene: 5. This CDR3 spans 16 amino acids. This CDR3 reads CASSFSGTSATDTQYF. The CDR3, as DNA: TGTGCCAGCAGTTTCTCCGGGACTAGCGCCACAGATACGCAGTATTTT.

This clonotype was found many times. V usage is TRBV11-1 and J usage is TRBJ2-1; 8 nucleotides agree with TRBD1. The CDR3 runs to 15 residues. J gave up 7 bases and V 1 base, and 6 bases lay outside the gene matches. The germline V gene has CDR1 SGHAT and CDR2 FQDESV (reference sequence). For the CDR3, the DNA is TGTGCCAGCAGCTTAGGGCCAGGGGGCGGGAATGAGCAGTTCTTC. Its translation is CASSLGPGGGNEQFF.

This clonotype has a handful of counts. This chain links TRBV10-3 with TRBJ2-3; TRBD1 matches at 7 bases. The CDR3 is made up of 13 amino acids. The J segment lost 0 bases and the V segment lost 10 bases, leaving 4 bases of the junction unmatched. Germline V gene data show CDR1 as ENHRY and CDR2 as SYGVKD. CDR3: CATKTGSTDTQYF. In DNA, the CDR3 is TGTGCCACCAAGACAGGGAGCACAGATACGCAGTATTTT.

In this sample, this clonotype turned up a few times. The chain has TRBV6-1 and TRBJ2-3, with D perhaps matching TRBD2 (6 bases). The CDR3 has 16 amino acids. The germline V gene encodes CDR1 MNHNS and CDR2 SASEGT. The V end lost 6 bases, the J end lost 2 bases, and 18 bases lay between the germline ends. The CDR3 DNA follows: TGTGCCAGCAGAGCAGGGACGGAGGGTTTCACAGATACGCAGTATTTT. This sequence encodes CASRAGTEGFTDTQYF.

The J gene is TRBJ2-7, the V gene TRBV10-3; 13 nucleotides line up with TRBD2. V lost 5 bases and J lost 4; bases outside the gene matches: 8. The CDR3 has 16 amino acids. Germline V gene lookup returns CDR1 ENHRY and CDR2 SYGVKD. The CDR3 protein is CAISSRTSGREYEQYF. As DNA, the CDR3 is TGTGCCATCAGTTCACGGACTAGCGGGAGAGAATACGAGCAGTACTTC.

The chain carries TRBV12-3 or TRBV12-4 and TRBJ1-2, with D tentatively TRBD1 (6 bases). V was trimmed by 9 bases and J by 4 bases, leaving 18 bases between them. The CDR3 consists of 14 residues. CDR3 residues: CASSLRIQGYGYTF. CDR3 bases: TGTGCCAGTTCCCTACGGATACAGGGCTATGGCTACACCTTC.

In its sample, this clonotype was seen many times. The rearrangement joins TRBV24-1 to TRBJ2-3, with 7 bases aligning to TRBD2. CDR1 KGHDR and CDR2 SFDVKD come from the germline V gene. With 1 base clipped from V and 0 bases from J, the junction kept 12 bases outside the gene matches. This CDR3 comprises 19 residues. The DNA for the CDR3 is TGTGCCACCAGTGATTTAGGGCGGGAGAGCGGGGTGAGCACAGATACGCAGTATTTT. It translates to CATSDLGRESGVSTDTQYF.

The CDR3 reads CAITSGRRITDTQYF. Here the CDR3 DNA reads TGTGCCATCACTAGCGGGAGGCGAATCACAGATACGCAGTATTTT. The rearrangement joins TRBV10-3 to TRBJ2-3; TRBD2 matches 11 bases. CDR3 length: 15 residues. The V segment lost 7 bases and the J segment 2 bases; nucleotides outside the gene matches: 5. The germline V gene encodes CDR1 ENHRY and CDR2 SYGVKD.

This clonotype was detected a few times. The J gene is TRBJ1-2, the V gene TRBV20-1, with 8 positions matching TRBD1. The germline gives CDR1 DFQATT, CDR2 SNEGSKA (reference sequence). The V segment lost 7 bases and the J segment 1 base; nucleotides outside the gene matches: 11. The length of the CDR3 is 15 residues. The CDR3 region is CSGVGAGGYNYGYTF. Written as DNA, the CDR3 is TGCAGTGGAGTCGGGGCAGGGGGCTATAACTATGGCTACACCTTC.

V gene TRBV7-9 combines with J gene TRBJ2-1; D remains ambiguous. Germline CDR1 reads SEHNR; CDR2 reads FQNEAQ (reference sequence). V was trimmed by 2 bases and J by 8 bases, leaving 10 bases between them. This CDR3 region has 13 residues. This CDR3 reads CASSLSYNDEQFF. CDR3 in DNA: TGTGCCAGCAGCTTATCCTACAACGATGAGCAGTTCTTC.

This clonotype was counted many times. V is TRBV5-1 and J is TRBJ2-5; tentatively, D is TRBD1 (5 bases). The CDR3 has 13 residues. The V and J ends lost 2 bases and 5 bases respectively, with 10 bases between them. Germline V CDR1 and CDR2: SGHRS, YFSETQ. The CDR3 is CASSFQGTETQYF. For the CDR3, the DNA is TGCGCCAGCAGCTTTCAGGGTACGGAGACCCAGTACTTC. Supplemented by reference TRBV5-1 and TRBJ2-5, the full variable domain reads KAGVTQTPRYLIKTRGQQVTLSCSPISGHRSVSWYQQTPGQGLQFLFEYFSETQRNKGNFPGRFSGRQFSNSRSEMNVSTLELGDSALYLCASSFQGTETQYFGPGTRLLVL.

CDR3 loop: CASSDRQGETQYF. Written as DNA, the CDR3 is TGTGCCAGCAGTGATAGGCAGGGGGAGACCCAGTACTTC. The chain has TRBV2 and TRBJ2-5, with a possible D match to TRBD1 (6 bases). The CDR3 totals 13 residues. V was pared by 3 bases and J by 5 bases, with 10 bases between. Germline V gene sequence: CDR1 SNHLY, CDR2 FYNNEI.

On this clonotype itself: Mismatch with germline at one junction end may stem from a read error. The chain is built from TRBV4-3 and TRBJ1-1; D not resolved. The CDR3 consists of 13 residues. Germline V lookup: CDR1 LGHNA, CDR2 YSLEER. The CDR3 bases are TGTGCCAGCAGCCAAGAGCTTAACACTGAAGCTTTCTTT. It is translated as CASSQELNTEAFF.

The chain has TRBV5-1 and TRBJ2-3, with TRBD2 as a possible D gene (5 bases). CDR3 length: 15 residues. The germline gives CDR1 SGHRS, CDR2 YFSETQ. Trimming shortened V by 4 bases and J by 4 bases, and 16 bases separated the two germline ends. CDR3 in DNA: TGCGCCAGCAGCCTGAGGACTCAACCAGCAGATACGCAGTATTTT. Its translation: CASSLRTQPADTQYF.

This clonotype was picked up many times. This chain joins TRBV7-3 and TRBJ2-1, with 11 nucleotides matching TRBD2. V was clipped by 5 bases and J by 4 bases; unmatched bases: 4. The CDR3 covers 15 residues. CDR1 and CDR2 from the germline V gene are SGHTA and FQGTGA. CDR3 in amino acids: CASSLLAGEYNEQFF. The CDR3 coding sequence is TGTGCCAGCAGCCTACTAGCGGGAGAATACAATGAGCAGTTCTTC. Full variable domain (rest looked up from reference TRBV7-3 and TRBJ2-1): GAGVSQTPSNKVTEKGKYVELRCDPISGHTALYWYRQSLGQGPEFLIYFQGTGAADDSGLPNDRFFAVRPEGSVSTLKIQRTERGDSAVYLCASSLLAGEYNEQFFGPGTRLTVL.

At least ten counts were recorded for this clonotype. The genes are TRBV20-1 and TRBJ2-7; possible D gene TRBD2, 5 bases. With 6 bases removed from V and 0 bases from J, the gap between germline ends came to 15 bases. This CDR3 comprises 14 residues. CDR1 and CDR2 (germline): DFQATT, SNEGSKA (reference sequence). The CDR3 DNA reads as TGCAGTGCCCCACGGGAAGGGAGCTCCTACGAGCAGTACTTC. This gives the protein CSAPREGSSYEQYF.

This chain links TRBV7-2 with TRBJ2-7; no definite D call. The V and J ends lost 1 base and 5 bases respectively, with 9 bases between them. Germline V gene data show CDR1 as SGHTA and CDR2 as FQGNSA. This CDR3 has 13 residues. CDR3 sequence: CASSLVGVDEQYF. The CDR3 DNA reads TGTGCCAGCAGCTTAGTTGGGGTCGACGAGCAGTACTTC. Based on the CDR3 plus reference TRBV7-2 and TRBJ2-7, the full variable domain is GAGVSQSPSNKVTEKGKDVELRCDPISGHTALYWYRQSLGQGLEFLIYFQGNSAPDKSGLPSDRFSAERTGGSVSTLTIQRTQQEDSAVYLCASSLVGVDEQYFGPGTRLTVT.